This TCR beta chain was captured in a study of T cells after posttransplantation cyclophosphamide. V was pared by 2 bases and J by 0 bases, with 1 base of the junction left unmatched. Germline V gene data show CDR1 as SGHTA and CDR2 as FQGTGA. This CDR3 is 16 amino acids long. With regard to this clone: The antigen remains undetermined.

TCRdb's copy holds only in-frame clones and misses some; the assay was immunoSEQ multiplex PCR. The table includes roughly 49,000 clones, about 86% detected once. The study, taken as a whole, reports: Blood and skin or GI T cell repertoires showed limited TRB overlap. Donor-recipient repertoire similarity was low at 1-2 months, rising over year one. After PTCy, TRB diversity resembled that of CNI/methotrexate controls.

The sample comprised PBMCs. This sequence originates from a man younger than 45 with a blood cancer, CMV-positive, and with a related stem cell donor. V usage is TRBV7-3 and J usage is TRBJ2-2; TRBD2 aligns across 9 bases. The CDR3 spells CASSLGGRANTGELFF. The CDR3 DNA is TGTGCCAGCAGCTTAGGCGGGAGGGCGAACACCGGGGAGCTGTTTTTT.